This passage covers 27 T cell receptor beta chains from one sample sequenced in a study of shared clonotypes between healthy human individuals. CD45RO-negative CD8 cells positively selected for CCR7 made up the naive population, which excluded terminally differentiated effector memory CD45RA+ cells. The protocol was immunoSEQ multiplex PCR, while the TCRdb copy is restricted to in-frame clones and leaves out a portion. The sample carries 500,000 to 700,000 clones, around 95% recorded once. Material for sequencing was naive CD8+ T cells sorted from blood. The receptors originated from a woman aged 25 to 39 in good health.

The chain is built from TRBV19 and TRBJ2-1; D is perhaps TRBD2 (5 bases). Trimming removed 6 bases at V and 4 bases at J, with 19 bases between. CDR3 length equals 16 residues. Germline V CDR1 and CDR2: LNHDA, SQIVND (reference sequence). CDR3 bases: TGTGCCAGTAGCCCTGTGCTAGCTGTTTCGTACAATGAGCAGTTCTTC. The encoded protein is CASSPVLAVSYNEQFF.

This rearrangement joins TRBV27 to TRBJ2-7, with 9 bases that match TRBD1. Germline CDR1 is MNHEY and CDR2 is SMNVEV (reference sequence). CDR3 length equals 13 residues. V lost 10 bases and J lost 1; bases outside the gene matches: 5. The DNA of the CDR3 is TGTGCCATCGGACAGGGGACATCCTACGAGCAGTACTTC. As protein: CAIGQGTSYEQYF.

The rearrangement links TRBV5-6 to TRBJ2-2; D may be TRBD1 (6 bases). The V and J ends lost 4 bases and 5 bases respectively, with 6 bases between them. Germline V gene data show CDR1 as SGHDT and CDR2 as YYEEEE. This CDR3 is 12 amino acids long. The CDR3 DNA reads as TGTGCCAGCAGCCAGGGGACCGGGGAGCTGTTTTTT. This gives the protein CASSQGTGELFF.

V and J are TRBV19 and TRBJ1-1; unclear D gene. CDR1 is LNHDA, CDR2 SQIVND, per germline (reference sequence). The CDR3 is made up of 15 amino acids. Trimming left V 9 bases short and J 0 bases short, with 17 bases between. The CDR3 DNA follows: TGTGCCAGCATAACGGCGGGAGGGATGAACACTGAAGCTTTCTTT. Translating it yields CASITAGGMNTEAFF.

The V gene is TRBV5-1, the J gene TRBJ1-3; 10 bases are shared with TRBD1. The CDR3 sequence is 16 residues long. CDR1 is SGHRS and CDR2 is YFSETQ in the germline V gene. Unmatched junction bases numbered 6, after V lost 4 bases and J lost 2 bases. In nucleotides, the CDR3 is TGCGCCAGCAGCAGAACGGACAGGGGGACTGGAAACACCATATATTTT. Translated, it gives CASSRTDRGTGNTIYF. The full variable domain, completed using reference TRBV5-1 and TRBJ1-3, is KAGVTQTPRYLIKTRGQQVTLSCSPISGHRSVSWYQQTPGQGLQFLFEYFSETQRNKGNFPGRFSGRQFSNSRSEMNVSTLELGDSALYLCASSRTDRGTGNTIYFGEGSWLTVV.

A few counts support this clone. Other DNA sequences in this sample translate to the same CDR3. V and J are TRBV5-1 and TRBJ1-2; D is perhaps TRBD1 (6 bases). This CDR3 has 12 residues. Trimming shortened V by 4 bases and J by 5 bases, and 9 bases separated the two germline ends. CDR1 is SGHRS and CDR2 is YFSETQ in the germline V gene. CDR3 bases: TGCGCCAGCAGCCAAGGGGGATATGGCTACACCTTC. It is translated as CASSQGGYGYTF.

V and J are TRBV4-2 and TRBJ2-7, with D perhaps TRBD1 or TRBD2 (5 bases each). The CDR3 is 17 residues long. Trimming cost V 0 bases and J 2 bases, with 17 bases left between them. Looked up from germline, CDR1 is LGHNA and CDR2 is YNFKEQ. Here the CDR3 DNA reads TGTGCCAGCAGCCAAGATGAGACAGCGGAGTCCGCCTACGAGCAGTACTTC. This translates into CASSQDETAESAYEQYF.

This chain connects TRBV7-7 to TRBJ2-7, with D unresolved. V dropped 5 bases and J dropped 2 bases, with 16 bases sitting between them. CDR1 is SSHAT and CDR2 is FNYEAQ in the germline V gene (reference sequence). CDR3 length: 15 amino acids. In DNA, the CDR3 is TGTGCCAGCAGCCCCGGCGTAGGAGTTGCCTACGAGCAGTACTTC. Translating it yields CASSPGVGVAYEQYF.

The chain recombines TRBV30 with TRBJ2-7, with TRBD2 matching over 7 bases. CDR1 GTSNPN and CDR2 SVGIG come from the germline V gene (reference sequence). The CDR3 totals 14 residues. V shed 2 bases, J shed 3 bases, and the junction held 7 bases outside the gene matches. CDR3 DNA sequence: TGTGCCTGGAGTAGCGGGGCAGGTTTCTACGAGCAGTACTTC. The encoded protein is CAWSSGAGFYEQYF.

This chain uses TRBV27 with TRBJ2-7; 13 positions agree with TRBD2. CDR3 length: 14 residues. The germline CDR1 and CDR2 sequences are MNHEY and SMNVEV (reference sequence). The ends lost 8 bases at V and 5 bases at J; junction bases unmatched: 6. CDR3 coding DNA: TGTGCCAGCGCAACTAGCGGGAGGGCGCACGAGCAGTACTTC. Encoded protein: CASATSGRAHEQYF.

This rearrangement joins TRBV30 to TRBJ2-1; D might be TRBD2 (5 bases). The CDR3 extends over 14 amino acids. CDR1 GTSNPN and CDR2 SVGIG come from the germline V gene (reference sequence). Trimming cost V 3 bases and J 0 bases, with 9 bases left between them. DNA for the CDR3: TGTGCCTGGAGCGGCACTAGCTCCTACAATGAGCAGTTCTTC. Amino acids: CAWSGTSSYNEQFF.

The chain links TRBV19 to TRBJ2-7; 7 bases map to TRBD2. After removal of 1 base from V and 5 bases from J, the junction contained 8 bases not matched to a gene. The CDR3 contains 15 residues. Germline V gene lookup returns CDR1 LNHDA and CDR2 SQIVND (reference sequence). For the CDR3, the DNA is TGTGCCAGTAGTATAGTCGGCGGGAGTAGGAACGAGCAGTACTTC. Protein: CASSIVGGSRNEQYF.

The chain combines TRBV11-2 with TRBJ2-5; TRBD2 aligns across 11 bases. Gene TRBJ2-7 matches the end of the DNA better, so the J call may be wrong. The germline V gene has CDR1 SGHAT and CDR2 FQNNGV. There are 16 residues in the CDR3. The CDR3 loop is CASSLVSGTSGYEQYF. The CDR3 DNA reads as TGTGCCAGCAGCTTAGTATCCGGGACTAGCGGCTACGAGCAGTACTTC.

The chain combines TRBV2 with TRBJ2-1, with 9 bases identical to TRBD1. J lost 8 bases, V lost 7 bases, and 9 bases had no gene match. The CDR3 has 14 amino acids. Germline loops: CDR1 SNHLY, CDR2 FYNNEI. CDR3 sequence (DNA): TGTGCCAGCAACGGACAGGGGCGCAATCATGAGCAGTTCTTC. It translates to CASNGQGRNHEQFF.

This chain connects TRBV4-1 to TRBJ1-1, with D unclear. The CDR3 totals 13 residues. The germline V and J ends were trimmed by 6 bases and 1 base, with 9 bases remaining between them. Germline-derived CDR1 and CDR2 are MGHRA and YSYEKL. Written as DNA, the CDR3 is TGCGCCAGCAGACCAGAATGGAACACTGAAGCTTTCTTT. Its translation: CASRPEWNTEAFF.

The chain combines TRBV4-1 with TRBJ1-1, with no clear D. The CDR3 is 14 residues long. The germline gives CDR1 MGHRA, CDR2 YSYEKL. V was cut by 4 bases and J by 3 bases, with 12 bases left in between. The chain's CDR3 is CASSPPRGDTEAFF. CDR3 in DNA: TGCGCCAGCAGCCCCCCCCGGGGTGACACTGAAGCTTTCTTT.

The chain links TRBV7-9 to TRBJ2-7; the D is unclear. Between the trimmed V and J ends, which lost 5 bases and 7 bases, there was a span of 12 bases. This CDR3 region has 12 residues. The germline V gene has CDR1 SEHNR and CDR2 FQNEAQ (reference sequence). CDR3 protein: CASSPGDLEQYF. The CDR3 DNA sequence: TGTGCCAGCAGCCCCGGCGATCTGGAGCAGTACTTC.

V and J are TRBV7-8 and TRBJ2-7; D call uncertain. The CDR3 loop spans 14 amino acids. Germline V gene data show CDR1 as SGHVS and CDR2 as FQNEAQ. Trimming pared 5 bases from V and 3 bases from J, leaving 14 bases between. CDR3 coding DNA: TGTGCCAGCAGCACCGATCCGACCCTCTACGAGCAGTACTTC. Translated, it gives CASSTDPTLYEQYF.

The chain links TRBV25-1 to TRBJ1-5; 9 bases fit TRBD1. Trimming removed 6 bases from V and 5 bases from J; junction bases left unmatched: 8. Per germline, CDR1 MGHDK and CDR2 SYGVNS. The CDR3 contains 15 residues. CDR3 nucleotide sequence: TGTGCCAGCAGCGCCGGGACAGGGTTGGATCAGCCCCAGCATTTT. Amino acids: CASSAGTGLDQPQHF. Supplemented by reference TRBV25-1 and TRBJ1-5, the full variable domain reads EADIYQTPRYLVIGTGKKITLECSQTMGHDKMYWYQQDPGMELHLIHYSYGVNSTEKGDLSSESTVSRIRTEHFPLTLESARPSHTSQYLCASSAGTGLDQPQHFGDGTRLSIL.

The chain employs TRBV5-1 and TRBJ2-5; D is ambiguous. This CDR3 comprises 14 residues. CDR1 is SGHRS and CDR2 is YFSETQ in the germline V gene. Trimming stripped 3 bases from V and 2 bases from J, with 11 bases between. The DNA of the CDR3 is TGCGCCAGCAGCTCCCGACGCTCACAAGAGACCCAGTACTTC. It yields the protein CASSSRRSQETQYF.

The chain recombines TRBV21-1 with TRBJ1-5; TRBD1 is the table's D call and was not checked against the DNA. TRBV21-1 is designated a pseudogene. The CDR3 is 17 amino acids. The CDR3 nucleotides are TGTGCCAGCAGCAAAGCGGACAGGGCCCTTGGCAATCAGCCCCAGCATTTT. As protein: CASSKADRALGNQPQHF.

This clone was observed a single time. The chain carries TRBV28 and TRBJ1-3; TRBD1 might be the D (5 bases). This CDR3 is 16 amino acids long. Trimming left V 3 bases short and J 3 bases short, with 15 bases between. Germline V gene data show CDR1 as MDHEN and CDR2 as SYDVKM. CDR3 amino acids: CASSFDGRDGGNTIYF. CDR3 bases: TGTGCCAGCAGTTTCGACGGGCGGGACGGTGGAAACACCATATATTTT.

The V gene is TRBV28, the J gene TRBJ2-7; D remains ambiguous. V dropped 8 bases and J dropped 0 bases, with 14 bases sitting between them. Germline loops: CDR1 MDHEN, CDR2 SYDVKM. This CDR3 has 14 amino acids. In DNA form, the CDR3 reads TGTGCCAGCTTTACCCGAAGGAGCTCCTACGAGCAGTACTTC. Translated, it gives CASFTRRSSYEQYF. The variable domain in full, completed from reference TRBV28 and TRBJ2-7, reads DVKVTQSSRYLVKRTGEKVFLECVQDMDHENMFWYRQDPGLGLRLIYFSYDVKMKEKGDIPEGYSVSREKKERFSLILESASTNQTSMYLCASFTRRSSYEQYFGPGTRLTVT.

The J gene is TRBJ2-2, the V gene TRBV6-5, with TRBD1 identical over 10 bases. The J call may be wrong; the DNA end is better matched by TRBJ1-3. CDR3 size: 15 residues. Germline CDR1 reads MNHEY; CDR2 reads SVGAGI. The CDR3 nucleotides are TGTGCCAGCAAAATGACAGGGGGCGTTGGAAACACCATATATTTT. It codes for CASKMTGGVGNTIYF.

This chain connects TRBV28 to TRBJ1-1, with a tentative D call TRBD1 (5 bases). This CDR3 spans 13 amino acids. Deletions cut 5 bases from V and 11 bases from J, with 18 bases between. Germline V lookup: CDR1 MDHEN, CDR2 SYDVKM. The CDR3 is CASSRRTPEGAFF. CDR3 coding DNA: TGTGCCAGCAGTCGGCGCACCCCGGAGGGGGCTTTCTTT.

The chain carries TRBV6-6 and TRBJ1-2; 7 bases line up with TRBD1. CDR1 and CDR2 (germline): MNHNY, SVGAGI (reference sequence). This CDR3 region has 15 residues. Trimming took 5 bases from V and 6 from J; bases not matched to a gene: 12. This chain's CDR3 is CASSGWTGPPDGYTF. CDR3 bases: TGTGCCAGCAGTGGCTGGACAGGACCTCCGGATGGCTACACCTTC.

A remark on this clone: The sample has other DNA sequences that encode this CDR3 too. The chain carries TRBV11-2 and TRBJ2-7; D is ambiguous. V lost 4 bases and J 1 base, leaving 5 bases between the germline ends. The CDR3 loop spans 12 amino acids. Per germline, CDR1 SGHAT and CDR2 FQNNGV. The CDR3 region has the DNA TGTGCCAGCAGCTCCCTTTCCTACGAGCAGTACTTC. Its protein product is CASSSLSYEQYF.